A single sample gave rise to the 17 T cell receptor beta chains below, sequenced in a study of Graves' ophthalmopathy and Graves' hyperthyroidism. TCR beta CDR3 regions were amplified from RNA transcripts. After a first-round RT-PCR with HTBI primers, a second-round multiplex PCR was run. Via MiXCR, TCRdb re-called the multiplex PCR reads, giving one row per CDR3 protein. The table shows roughly 50,000 distinct CDR3 sequences, with approximately 50% occurring only once. The material sequenced was peripheral blood. The receptor source for this set is an adult woman with Graves' ophthalmopathy.

This clonotype was detected ten times or more. V is TRBV4-3 and J is TRBJ1-6; no clear D gene. Trimming removed 1 base at V and 7 bases at J, with 5 bases between. The length of the CDR3 is 13 residues. Germline-derived CDR1 and CDR2 are LGHNA and YSLEER. In nucleotides, the CDR3 is TGCGCCAGCAGCCAAGTTTCCAATTCACCCCTCCACTTT. Its protein is CASSQVSNSPLHF.

In its sample, this clonotype was seen many times. V gene TRBV7-8 combines with J gene TRBJ1-5; 7 nucleotides agree with TRBD1. Germline V CDR1 and CDR2: SGHVS, FQNEAQ. Trimming removed 4 bases from V and 4 bases from J; junction bases left unmatched: 1. The CDR3 spans 13 residues. The CDR3 loop is CASSWDRNQPQHF. The CDR3 coding sequence is TGTGCCAGCAGCTGGGACAGAAATCAGCCCCAGCATTTT.

The chain recombines TRBV20-1 with TRBJ2-6; D not certain. CDR1 and CDR2 (germline): DFQATT, SNEGSKA (reference sequence). The CDR3 totals 15 residues. V lost 1 base and J lost 2, with 9 bases in between. The CDR3: CSARGVIPGANVLTF. CDR3 nucleotides: TGCAGTGCTAGAGGTGTTATCCCTGGGGCCAACGTCCTGACTTTC.

This clonotype was detected many times. The V and J genes are TRBV28 and TRBJ2-3; TRBD2 matches at 16 bases. CDR3 length: 19 amino acids. CDR1 is MDHEN and CDR2 is SYDVKM in the germline V gene. The trim removed 5 bases at V and 3 bases at J, leaving 11 bases unmatched. Here the CDR3 DNA reads TGTGCCAGCAGTCATCCTCCGGGACTAGCGGGAGGGCGAACAGATACGCAGTATTTT. It yields the protein CASSHPPGLAGGRTDTQYF.

This clonotype appeared many times. V and J are TRBV11-2 and TRBJ2-5; the D is unclear. V lost 5 bases, J lost 7 bases, and 11 bases lay in between. Germline CDR1 SGHAT, CDR2 FQNNGV. CDR3 length equals 12 residues. CDR3 sequence: CASSRPVGTQYF. In DNA, the CDR3 is TGTGCCAGCAGCCGGCCAGTGGGGACCCAGTACTTC. The variable domain in full, with the rest retrieved from reference TRBV11-2 and TRBJ2-5, is EAGVAQSPRYKIIEKRQSVAFWCNPISGHATLYWYQQILGQGPKLLIQFQNNGVVDDSQLPKDRFSAERLKGVDSTLKIQPAKLEDSAVYLCASSRPVGTQYFGPGTRLLVL.

This clonotype was observed many times. The chain combines TRBV4-1 with TRBJ1-3; D remains unclear. The CDR3 totals 15 residues. Germline CDR1 is MGHRA and CDR2 is YSYEKL. Trimming took off 1 base at V and 4 bases at J, with 11 bases between the two ends. The CDR3 region is CASSQVTGLGNTIYF. The CDR3 coding sequence is TGCGCCAGCAGCCAAGTAACCGGGTTAGGAAACACCATATATTTT.

Comment on this clonotype: The CDR3 end shows no conserved phenylalanine or tryptophan, and so a read error is likely. This sequence joins TRBV20-1 and TRBJ1-6, with a possible D match to TRBD1 (5 bases). The CDR3 runs to 14 residues. The germline V gene encodes CDR1 DFQATT and CDR2 SNEGSKA (reference sequence). In nucleotides, the CDR3 is TGCAGTGTTTCCAGGGTTTCCTATAATCCACCCCTCCACTCT. Translated, it gives CSVSRVSYNPPLHS.

The gene calls are TRBV5-1 and TRBJ2-7, with 8 bases lining up with TRBD1. Germline CDR1 is SGHRS and CDR2 is YFSETQ. The CDR3 extends over 14 amino acids. With 4 bases clipped from V and 7 bases from J, the junction kept 10 bases outside the gene matches. The CDR3 region is CASSPRDRTHEQYF. The CDR3 DNA follows: TGCGCCAGCAGCCCACGGGACAGGACTCATGAGCAGTACTTC.

The gene calls are TRBV2 and TRBJ2-1, with 9 bases that match TRBD1. Looked up from germline, CDR1 is SNHLY and CDR2 is FYNNEI. This CDR3 contains 13 residues. With 8 bases clipped from V and 3 bases from J, the junction kept 2 bases outside the gene matches. Here the CDR3 reads CASRTGDYNEQFF. The CDR3 nucleotides are TGTGCCAGCCGGACAGGGGACTACAATGAGCAGTTCTTC.

The chain combines TRBV29-1 with TRBJ1-1; D is ambiguous. V shed 5 bases and J shed 7 bases, with 14 bases lying between them. The CDR3 runs 12 residues. CDR1 SQVTM and CDR2 ANQGSEA come from the germline V gene. CDR3 sequence reads: CSVSGIGIEAFF. The CDR3 DNA reads as TGCAGCGTTTCGGGGATTGGCATTGAAGCTTTCTTT.

V gene TRBV7-8 combines with J gene TRBJ2-2; either TRBD1 or TRBD2 may fit D (5 bases each). Trimming stripped 6 bases from V and 5 bases from J, with 22 bases between. Germline loops: CDR1 SGHVS, CDR2 FQNEAQ. The CDR3 runs 17 residues. The DNA for the CDR3 is TGTGCCAGCAGGATACAGCAGGGAAGGAGGTTAACCGGGGAGCTGTTTTTT. As protein: CASRIQQGRRLTGELFF.

The chain couples TRBV12-3 or TRBV12-4 to TRBJ1-1, with unresolved D. CDR3 length equals 14 residues. Between the trimmed V and J ends, which lost 2 bases and 0 bases, there was a span of 7 bases. CDR3: CASSLIGLNTEAFF. CDR3 coding DNA: TGTGCCAGCAGTTTAATTGGGTTGAACACTGAAGCTTTCTTT.

About this clonotype itself: Germline and junction disagree at one end, which may indicate a read error. This rearrangement joins TRBV6-6 to TRBJ2-7; possible D gene TRBD1, 6 bases. CDR3 length: 14 amino acids. From germline, CDR1 is MNHNY and CDR2 SVGAGI (reference sequence). CDR3 region: CARSFGGADYEQYF. The CDR3 bases are TGTGCCCGCAGTTTTGGGGGCGCCGACTATGAGCAGTACTTC.

The CDR3 is CATRGGGGGKLFF. In DNA form, the CDR3 reads TGTGCCACACGAGGGGGAGGGGGGGGAAAACTGTTTTTT. The chain links TRBV25-1 to TRBJ1-4, with a possible D match to TRBD1 (6 bases). CDR3 length equals 13 residues. Trimming cost V 10 bases and J 10 bases, with 19 bases left between them. Per germline, CDR1 MGHDK and CDR2 SYGVNS.

This clonotype was detected ten times or more. This chain connects TRBV20-1 to TRBJ1-2; D call uncertain. CDR1 and CDR2 from the germline V gene are DFQATT and SNEGSKA (reference sequence). This CDR3 is 10 amino acids long. The V and J ends lost 5 bases and 3 bases respectively, with 4 bases between them. As DNA, the CDR3 is TGCAGTGCTCGGGACTATGGCTACACCTTC. The encoded protein is CSARDYGYTF.

This clonotype showed up just a few times. The chain links TRBV27 to TRBJ1-2; 9 bases agree with TRBD1. The CDR3 has 15 amino acids. Germline loops: CDR1 MNHEY, CDR2 SMNVEV (reference sequence). J lost 7 bases, V lost 0 bases, and 6 bases had no gene match. The CDR3 sequence: CASSLSAQGAGGYTF. The CDR3 bases are TGTGCCAGCAGTTTATCGGCACAGGGGGCGGGTGGCTACACCTTC.

This clonotype has at least ten counts. The J gene is TRBJ2-7, the V gene TRBV5-8, with D possibly TRBD2 on 6 matching bases. This CDR3 has 13 amino acids. The germline CDR1 and CDR2 sequences are SGHTS and YDEGEE. Trimming cost V 4 bases and J 3 bases, with 11 bases left between them. CDR3 DNA sequence: TGTGCCAGCAGCGTCGGGAGACTCTACGAGCAGTACTTC. Protein product: CASSVGRLYEQYF.